The 5 T cell receptor beta chains given below trace back to one sample, sequenced in a study of OX40 agonist ivuxolimab in advanced cancers. Library preparation used the immunoSEQ multiplex PCR assay. Entries here come from immuneACCESS through TCRdb and include only in-frame sequences with V and J called. Some clones fail to appear in such tables; in the studies checked, an unresolved V gene covers under half of the shortfall, and the cause of the remainder is unknown. This sample comprises 40,000 to 45,000 clones, around 89% of them detected only once. The ten largest account for approximately 4.4% of the sample. The source material was CD4+ or CD8+ T cells sorted from blood, sampled in a trial of the OX40 agonist ivuxolimab. The source of these receptors is an adult with an advanced solid tumor such as melanoma, head and neck, liver or kidney cancer.

The V call is TRBV29-1, the J call TRBJ2-1, with D possibly matching TRBD2 (7 bases). The CDR3 has 16 residues. Trimming removed 0 bases from V and 5 bases from J, with 17 bases in between. Germline V gives CDR1 SQVTM, CDR2 ANQGSEA. CDR3 region: CSVEDWKGGGDNEQFF. DNA for the CDR3: TGCAGCGTTGAAGATTGGAAAGGGGGGGGCGACAATGAGCAGTTCTTC.

The CDR3 nucleotides are TGTGCCAGCAGCTTACAATTGCAGGGGGACCTCTATGGCTACACCTTC. Its protein is CASSLQLQGDLYGYTF. The genes are TRBV7-9 and TRBJ1-2; 7 positions agree with TRBD1. J lost 4 bases, V lost 2 bases, and 10 bases had no gene match. This CDR3 is built from 16 residues. Germline CDR1 is SEHNR and CDR2 is FQNEAQ (reference sequence). Together with reference TRBV7-9 and TRBJ1-2, the CDR3 gives the full variable domain: DTGVSQNPRHKITKRGQNVTFRCDPISEHNRLYWYRQTLGQGPEFLTYFQNEAQLEKSRLLSDRFSAERPKGSFSTLEIQRTEQGDSAMYLCASSLQLQGDLYGYTFGSGTRLTVV.

The genes are TRBV4-1 and TRBJ2-7; D is ambiguous. Germline CDR1 MGHRA, CDR2 YSYEKL. The CDR3 is 13 residues long. Trimming took 2 bases from V and 8 from J, leaving 13 bases between them. The CDR3 loop reads CASSQLGLGKQYF. The CDR3, as DNA: TGCGCCAGCAGCCAACTGGGCCTTGGAAAGCAGTACTTC.

The rearrangement links TRBV9 to TRBJ2-7; 9 nucleotides match TRBD2. Unmatched junction bases numbered 8, after V lost 0 bases and J lost 4 bases. In germline, CDR1 is SGDLS, CDR2 YYNGEE. The CDR3 is made up of 16 amino acids. The CDR3 DNA follows: TGTGCCAGCAGCGTAGGGGTCCCTAGCGGGATATACGAGCAGTACTTC. It yields the protein CASSVGVPSGIYEQYF.

This chain uses TRBV6-5 with TRBJ2-2; weak D call: TRBD2 (5 bases). Germline V CDR1 and CDR2: MNHEY, SVGAGI. V was clipped by 8 bases and J by 2 bases, with 12 bases between them. This CDR3 region has 14 residues. CDR3 sequence reads: CASWRKPNTGELFF. CDR3 DNA: TGTGCCAGCTGGAGGAAGCCTAACACCGGGGAGCTGTTTTTT.